This TCR beta chain was recorded in a study of T cells after yellow fever vaccination. The authors made TCR cDNA by 5'RACE template switching, adding a universal primer site and UMIs. TCRdb reanalysed the 5' RACE reads using MiXCR and keeps one entry per CDR3 protein. This table holds more than 300,000 distinct CDR3 sequences, approximately 11% found once. Notes on this clonotype: Its antigen is unidentified.

Broader study findings: Reappearing after the booster were most of the clones from primary vaccination (less than 97% CD4, approximately 85% CD8). Secondary responses were weaker yet peaked faster, day 5 versus 15.

The V gene's germline CDR1 is SGHVS and CDR2 FNYEAQ. The CDR3 extends over 14 amino acids. The trim removed 5 bases at V and 3 bases at J, leaving 6 bases unmatched. The chain is built from TRBV7-6 and TRBJ1-2; the match to TRBD1 covers 7 bases. Sequenced here: CD4+ T cells sorted from PBMCs, sampled 45 days after the yellow fever booster vaccination. This receptor was taken from a man aged 18-30 years who received the YFV17D yellow fever vaccine. CDR3 DNA sequence: TGTGCCAGCAGCCCACGGACAGGACACTATGGCTACACCTTC. Translated: CASSPRTGHYGYTF. Combining the CDR3 with reference TRBV7-6 and TRBJ1-2 gives the whole variable domain GAGVSQSPRYKVTKRGQDVALRCDPISGHVSLYWYRQALGQGPEFLTYFNYEAQQDKSGLPNDRFSAERPEGSISTLTIQRTEQRDSAMYRCASSPRTGHYGYTFGSGTRLTVV.